The rows below give T cell receptor beta chains drawn from one sample of a study of identical twins. TCRdb used MiXCR to reprocess the 5' RACE reads, holding one entry per CDR3 protein. Seen here are approximately 670,000 distinct CDR3 sequences, roughly 6.2% observed once, and the top ten hold about 2%. Sequencing was performed on naive T cells sorted from blood. These receptors came from a man aged 18 to 35 in good health. Each CDR3 is given with its conserved first and last residue. D genes are given only for firm matches. Clone sizes are given selectively: once, few, many, or a class where the clone is expanded.

>TRBV12-3/TRBV12-4|TRBJ2-1|.|many
TGTGCCAGCAGTTTGGGCCCAACCTCCTACAATGAGCAGTTCTTC
CASSLGPTSYNEQFF
>TRBV19|TRBJ1-5|.|.
TGTGCCAGTAGTATTGGGTGGAATCAGCCCCAGCATTTT
CASSIGWNQPQHF
>TRBV15|TRBJ2-3|.|.
TGTGCCACCAGCAGAGCCACTACGCGCACAGATACGCAGTATTTT
CATSRATTRTDTQYF
>TRBV10-2|TRBJ2-2|TRBD1|few
TGCGCCAGCGAGGGGGCCACTAACACCGGGGAGCTGTTTTTT
CASEGATNTGELFF
>TRBV3-1|TRBJ1-3|TRBD1|few
TGTGCCAGCAGTCCAACTGACAGGGCGGGAAACACCATATATTTT
CASSPTDRAGNTIYF
>TRBV12-3/TRBV12-4|TRBJ2-5|TRBD2|many
TGTGCCAGCAGTTTTGGGGGGGAGCCCCAAGAGACCCAGTACTTC
CASSFGGEPQETQYF
>TRBV29-1|TRBJ2-1|TRBD2|few
TGCAGCGGGGGGTTAAGACTAGCGGGAGGTAATGAGCAGTTCTTC
CSGGLRLAGGNEQFF
>TRBV21-1|TRBJ1-5|.|many
TGTGCCAGCAGCAAAGCGGCCCATCAAGGCCAGCCCCAGCATTTT
CASSKAAHQGQPQHF
>TRBV20-1|TRBJ2-1|TRBD2|.
TGCAGTGCTAGCGGGACTAGCGGGTCCATCTCCTACAATGAGCAGTTCTTC
CSASGTSGSISYNEQFF
>TRBV29-1|TRBJ2-2|TRBD2|many
TGCAGCGTCGGACTAGCGGAGAACACCGGGGAGCTGTTTTTT
CSVGLAENTGELFF
>TRBV5-1|TRBJ2-7|TRBD1|many
TGCGCCAGCACCGCGACAGGGGTCCACGAGCAGTACTTC
CASTATGVHEQYF
>TRBV20-1|TRBJ2-3|.|many
TGCAGTGCCTCTCCACTTACTACTAGCTCCCAGAGGGGGGATACGCAGTATTTT
CSASPLTTSSQRGDTQYF
>TRBV7-9|TRBJ2-1|TRBD2|.
TGTGCCAGCAGCTTAAACTTAGCGGGAGATGCCAATGAGCAGTTCTTC
CASSLNLAGDANEQFF
>TRBV9|TRBJ1-2|.|many
TGTGCCAGCAGCGTAGTTGAGGGCTATGGCTACACCTTC
CASSVVEGYGYTF
>TRBV20-1|TRBJ1-1|.|few
TGCAGTGTTTCCGGGCTGAACACTGAAGCTTTCTTT
CSVSGLNTEAFF
>TRBV20-1|TRBJ2-3|TRBD2|many
TGCAGTGCCATGACTAGCGACACAGATACGCAGTATTTT
CSAMTSDTDTQYF
>TRBV20-1|TRBJ2-1|TRBD2|.
TGCAGTGCTAGATTGGACGGCGGGAGAGGCAATGAGCAGTTCTTC
CSARLDGGRGNEQFF
>TRBV28|TRBJ2-2|.|many
TGTGCCAGCAGGATACCCGCCGGGGAGCTGTTTTTT
CASRIPAGELFF
>TRBV5-1|TRBJ2-6|TRBD1|few
TGCGCCAGCAGCCATCGGACAGGGGGCTCGGCGGGGGCCAACGTCCTGACTTTC
CASSHRTGGSAGANVLTF
>TRBV18|TRBJ1-1|.|few
TGTGCCAGCTCCCTCTGGGGACGGGAACGGGAAGCTTTCTTT
CASSLWGREREAFF
>TRBV3-1|TRBJ2-7|.|many
TGTGCCAGCAGCCAAGATCGGACTACGAGTGGCTACGAGCAGTACTTC
CASSQDRTTSGYEQYF
>TRBV12-3/TRBV12-4|TRBJ1-2|.|many
TGTGCCAGCAGTTTATTCGGGGGGAGTCGGGGCTACACCTTC
CASSLFGGSRGYTF
>TRBV12-3/TRBV12-4|TRBJ1-1|.|.
TGTGCCAGCAGCCTATCGCTCTTGAACACTGAAGCTTTCTTT
CASSLSLLNTEAFF
>TRBV29-1|TRBJ2-1|.|many
TGCAGCGTTATTGTCGATGAGCAGTTCTTC
CSVIVDEQFF
>TRBV6-1|TRBJ2-3|TRBD1|many
TGTGCCAGCACCCTGACAGGGGCCACAGATACGCAGTATTTT
CASTLTGATDTQYF
>TRBV12-3/TRBV12-4|TRBJ1-1|TRBD1|many
TGTGCCAGCAGTTCGCTTGGGACAGGGGCTGTAGCTTTCTTT
CASSSLGTGAVAFF
>TRBV10-3|TRBJ2-3|TRBD1|many
TGTGCCATCAGGACAGGGGTCGGTCCGCAGTATTTT
CAIRTGVGPQYF